This record looks at one T cell receptor (beta chain) sequence and its context. The antigen is not known. These data originate in a study of T cell responses to AZD1222 COVID-19 vaccine. Findings and caveats of the study: Recipients of two AZD1222 doses showed rising Spike-specific TCR breadth and depth. Donors were mostly white British, more females; clonal diversity possibly underestimated.

The length of the CDR3 is 15 residues. Germline-derived CDR1 and CDR2 are SNHLY and FYNNEI. V dropped 11 bases and J dropped 2; count of bases not matched to a gene: 10. TCRdb keeps only in-frame clones here, not all; method: immunoSEQ multiplex PCR. Here the sample spans around 120,000 clones, about 90% being singletons. The rearrangement links TRBV2 to TRBJ2-5; 11 bases agree with TRBD1. The clonotype was recovered from an adult in good health. The specimen was peripheral blood, collected on day 0 of AZD1222 vaccination. CDR3 coding DNA: TGTGCCGGTACCCTGGGACAGGGGGGGCAAGAGACCCAGTACTTC. It codes for CAGTLGQGGQETQYF.